These 13 T cell receptor beta chains originate from one sample sequenced in a study of cytomegalovirus exposure and HLA in healthy donors. Produced via immunoSEQ multiplex PCR; TCRdb's table is partial and in-frame only. Among more than 75,000 clones listed, 90% to 95% were seen once. Input material: PBMCs. The receptors derive from a man aged 18-30 years in good health and CMV-seronegative.

The rearrangement links TRBV28 to TRBJ2-5; TRBD2 matches at 9 bases. This CDR3 contains 16 residues. Germline-derived CDR1 and CDR2 are MDHEN and SYDVKM. With V trimmed by 2 bases and J by 4 bases, 8 bases remained unmatched. Here the CDR3 reads CASSLGSGGEAETQYF. The CDR3, as DNA: TGTGCCAGCAGTTTAGGTAGCGGGGGAGAAGCAGAGACCCAGTACTTC.

V and J are TRBV5-4 and TRBJ2-2, with 9 nucleotides matching TRBD1. V dropped 4 bases and J dropped 2; count of bases not matched to a gene: 6. CDR3 size: 16 residues. The germline V gene has CDR1 SGHNT and CDR2 YYREEE (reference sequence). The CDR3 nucleotides read TGTGCCAGCAGCCGTACAGGGGGCCCTAACACCGGGGAGCTGTTTTTT. Residues: CASSRTGGPNTGELFF.

The chain recombines TRBV21-1 with TRBJ1-1. TRBV21-1 constitutes a pseudogene. The CDR3 is 16 amino acids. CDR3 region: CASSPTAGRGITEAFF. The CDR3 DNA follows: TGTGCCAGCAGCCCTACGGCAGGGAGGGGGATCACTGAAGCTTTCTTT.

The chain carries TRBV30 and TRBJ2-1; 16 bases line up with TRBD2. The junction had 11 bases not matched to a gene; V was cut back by 0 bases and J by 0 bases. The CDR3 has 21 residues. Germline V gene sequence: CDR1 GTSNPN, CDR2 SVGIG (reference sequence). CDR3 coding DNA: TGTGCCTGGAGTGTATGGATTGGGACTAGCGGGAGGGTAAGCTCCTACAATGAGCAGTTCTTC. The encoded protein is CAWSVWIGTSGRVSSYNEQFF. Combining the CDR3 with reference TRBV30 and TRBJ2-1 gives the whole variable domain SQTIHQWPATLVQPVGSPLSLECTVEGTSNPNLYWYRQAAGRGLQLLFYSVGIGQISSEVPQNLSASRPQDRQFILSSKKLLLSDSGFYLCAWSVWIGTSGRVSSYNEQFFGPGTRLTVL.

The J gene is TRBJ2-1, the V gene TRBV25-1; 13 positions match TRBD2. This CDR3 contains 14 residues. J lost 4 bases, V lost 7 bases, and 1 base had no gene match. Germline assignment: CDR1 MGHDK and CDR2 SYGVNS. For the CDR3, the DNA is TGTGCCAGCACGACTAGCGGGGGGTACAATGAGCAGTTCTTC. This encodes CASTTSGGYNEQFF.

The chain links TRBV27 to TRBJ2-5, with TRBD2 matching over 13 bases. CDR3 length: 13 amino acids. Germline V gene lookup returns CDR1 MNHEY and CDR2 SMNVEV (reference sequence). The V and J ends lost 10 bases and 5 bases, in that order; junction bases with no gene match: 4. CDR3 loop: CAIGLAGVETQYF. As DNA, the CDR3 is TGTGCCATCGGACTAGCGGGAGTGGAGACCCAGTACTTC.

This rearrangement joins TRBV5-5 to TRBJ1-4; D is ambiguous. The CDR3 spans 15 residues. CDR1 is SGHKS, CDR2 YYEKEE, per germline (reference sequence). V was cut by 0 bases and J by 8 bases, with 14 bases left in between. CDR3: CASSLDPGLREKLFF. The CDR3 region has the DNA TGTGCCAGCAGCTTGGATCCAGGTTTAAGAGAAAAACTGTTTTTT.

The chain joins TRBV27 to TRBJ2-1; TRBD2 matches at 8 bases. From germline, CDR1 is MNHEY and CDR2 SMNVEV (reference sequence). This CDR3 region has 16 residues. V lost 3 bases, J lost 10 bases, and 14 bases stayed unmatched. The DNA of the CDR3 is TGTGCCAGCAGTTTTGTGGCGGGAGGCCCTAGAGTCGAGCAGTTCTTC. Its protein product is CASSFVAGGPRVEQFF.

The CDR3, as DNA: TGTGCCAGCAGCCAAAAGAGGAACAGGGGCCAAGAGACCCAGTACTTC. It translates to CASSQKRNRGQETQYF. The rearrangement links TRBV14 to TRBJ2-5, with 7 bases aligning to TRBD1. Unmatched junction bases numbered 7, after V lost 2 bases and J lost 1 base. The CDR3 consists of 16 residues. The germline gives CDR1 SGHDN, CDR2 FVKESK.

The chain recombines TRBV30 with TRBJ2-3; 9 positions match TRBD1. The germline gives CDR1 GTSNPN, CDR2 SVGIG (reference sequence). After removal of 7 bases from V and 0 bases from J, the junction contained 2 bases not matched to a gene. The CDR3 is 13 residues long. CDR3 residues: CALQGASTDTQYF. The CDR3 DNA sequence: TGTGCCTTACAGGGGGCAAGCACAGATACGCAGTATTTT.

The rearrangement joins TRBV4-2 to TRBJ1-2; 8 nucleotides agree with TRBD1. CDR1 is LGHNA, CDR2 YNFKEQ, per germline. The ends lost 9 bases at V and 5 bases at J; junction bases unmatched: 14. The CDR3 covers 15 residues. CDR3 in DNA: TGTGCCAGTAACGCCCGGGACAGGAGTCCTTATGGCTACACCTTC. Translated: CASNARDRSPYGYTF.

The rearrangement uses TRBV4-2 and TRBJ1-4, with 8 positions matching TRBD1. J was trimmed by 10 bases and V by 3 bases; bases with no gene match: 7. The CDR3 is 14 amino acids. Germline lookup yields CDR1 LGHNA and CDR2 YNFKEQ. The CDR3 is CASSHSDREGKLFF. In nucleotides, the CDR3 is TGTGCCAGCAGCCATTCGGACAGGGAGGGAAAACTGTTTTTT.

The rearrangement joins TRBV4-3 to TRBJ2-5; 10 nucleotides agree with TRBD2. The CDR3 has 18 residues. Germline loops: CDR1 LGHNA, CDR2 YSLEER. V shed 1 base, J shed 0 bases, and the junction held 8 bases outside the gene matches. The CDR3 loop reads CASSQGGTSGIYQETQYF. The CDR3 DNA reads TGCGCCAGCAGCCAAGGGGGCACTAGCGGGATCTACCAAGAGACCCAGTACTTC.